A single T cell receptor beta chain is shown here with its context. This sample stems from a study of CD8 T cells in Susac syndrome. Trimming stripped 4 bases from V and 2 bases from J, with 10 bases between. Germline CDR1 reads ENHRY; CDR2 reads SYGVKD. The CDR3 totals 14 residues. Reverse transcription used about 0.5 to 1 ug RNA and random hexamers. Amplification of TCR beta CDR3 across 54 Vbeta and 13 Jbeta was performed with immunoSEQ multiplex PCR. TCRdb reprocessed the immunoSEQ multiplex PCR reads via MiXCR and lists one record per CDR3 protein. This repertoire shows around 160,000 distinct CDR3 sequences, less than 95% found once; its top ten account for 0.075% to 0.095%.

The chain couples TRBV10-3 to TRBJ2-3, with D perhaps TRBD2 (5 bases). The specimen sequenced was CD4+ T cells from PBMCs. The clonotype comes from a human donor with multiple sclerosis. CDR3 loop: CAISGRADTDTQYF. The CDR3 nucleotides read TGTGCCATCAGTGGGCGGGCCGACACAGATACGCAGTATTTT.